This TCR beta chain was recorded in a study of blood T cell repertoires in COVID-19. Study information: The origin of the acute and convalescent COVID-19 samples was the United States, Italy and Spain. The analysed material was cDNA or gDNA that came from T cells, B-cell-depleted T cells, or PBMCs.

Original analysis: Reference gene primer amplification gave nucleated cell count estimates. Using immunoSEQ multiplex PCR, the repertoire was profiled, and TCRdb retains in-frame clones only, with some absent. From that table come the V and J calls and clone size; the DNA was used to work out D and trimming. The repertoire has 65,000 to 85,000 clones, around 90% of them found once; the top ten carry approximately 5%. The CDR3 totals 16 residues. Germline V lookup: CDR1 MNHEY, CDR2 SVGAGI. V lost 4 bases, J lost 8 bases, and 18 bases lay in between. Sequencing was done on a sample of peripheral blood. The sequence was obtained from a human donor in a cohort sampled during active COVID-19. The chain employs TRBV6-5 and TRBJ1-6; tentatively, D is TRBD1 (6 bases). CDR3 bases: TGTGCCAGCAGTTCCGAGTGGACAGCGACAGATTCACCCCTCCACTTT. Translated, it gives CASSSEWTATDSPLHF.